This T cell receptor beta chain was observed in a study of OX40 agonist ivuxolimab in advanced cancers. Overall study: Among those enrolled, mean age was approximately 62 years (range about 23 to 85) and 75% to 85% were male. Study-wide results and caveats: Among the lowest peripheral clonal expansion occurred in 0.1-3.0 mg/kg partial responders. Averaged across samples, CD8+ T cells carried more expanded clones than CD4+ did.

Samples of blood were obtained at baseline, on cycle 4 day 1, and on cycle 7 day 1. TCRdb keeps only in-frame clones here, not all; method: immunoSEQ multiplex PCR. The repertoire holds roughly 70,000 clones, with about 85% as singletons. In regard to this clone: Its target is unknown.

The CDR3 runs 15 residues. Germline CDR1 and CDR2: LNHDA and SQIVND (reference sequence). V trimming: 5 bases; J trimming: 8 bases; junction bases outside the gene matches: 11. Here the sequenced sample was CD4+ or CD8+ T cells sorted from blood, taken in a trial of the OX40 agonist ivuxolimab. The chain couples TRBV19 to TRBJ2-1; 8 nucleotides match TRBD1. This receptor was identified in an adult with an advanced solid tumor such as melanoma, head and neck, liver or kidney cancer. The CDR3 reads CASSPDRVAVDEQFF. The CDR3 bases are TGTGCCAGTAGTCCGGACAGGGTGGCGGTGGATGAGCAGTTCTTC.